Listed here are 32 T cell receptor beta chains from one sample, sequenced in a study of shared clonotypes between healthy human individuals. Profiling relied on immunoSEQ multiplex PCR, and the TCRdb table lists in-frame clones only, not all of them. The sample includes approximately 980,000 clones, roughly 72% of them seen just once. Input material: memory CD4+ T cells sorted from blood. Subset denoted: CD45RA-negative fraction. The receptors originated from a man aged 18 to 35 in good health.

This clone has just one count. The genes are TRBV5-1 and TRBJ1-6; no firm D call. The CDR3 extends over 14 amino acids. Trimming took 0 bases from V and 8 from J, leaving 9 bases between them. Germline V gene sequence: CDR1 SGHRS, CDR2 YFSETQ. The CDR3 sequence is CASSLGVTDSPLHF. The CDR3, as DNA: TGCGCCAGCAGCTTGGGGGTAACAGATTCACCCCTCCACTTT. Supplemented by reference TRBV5-1 and TRBJ1-6, the full variable domain reads KAGVTQTPRYLIKTRGQQVTLSCSPISGHRSVSWYQQTPGQGLQFLFEYFSETQRNKGNFPGRFSGRQFSNSRSEMNVSTLELGDSALYLCASSLGVTDSPLHFGNGTRLTVT.

This chain connects TRBV13 to TRBJ2-5; 13 bases are a match to TRBD2. This CDR3 comprises 17 residues. Germline CDR1 reads PRHDT; CDR2 reads FYEKMQ (reference sequence). Trimming cost V 6 bases and J 5 bases; bases outside gene matches: 12. The CDR3 nucleotides read TGTGCCAGCAGTTCTACCCTCGGGACTAGCGGGGCTGAGACCCAGTACTTC. Translating gives CASSSTLGTSGAETQYF.

This chain uses TRBV4-1 with TRBJ2-5; TRBD1 is a possible D gene (5 bases). The CDR3 length is 14 residues. V was cut by 2 bases and J by 9 bases, with 16 bases left in between. Germline-derived CDR1 and CDR2 are MGHRA and YSYEKL. In DNA, the CDR3 is TGCGCCAGCAGCCAATTAACAGGCCCTGGGGCCCAGTACTTC. Translating gives CASSQLTGPGAQYF.

V usage is TRBV28 and J usage is TRBJ1-2, with a tentative D call TRBD1 (5 bases). The CDR3 sequence is 13 residues long. Germline CDR1 MDHEN, CDR2 SYDVKM. V was cut by 2 bases and J by 8 bases, with 12 bases left in between. The CDR3 DNA reads as TGTGCCAGCAGTTTAGGAGGGGTTCGGGGCTACACCTTC. Translating gives CASSLGGVRGYTF.

Turning to this clone: With a much larger clone just one base away, this may be a read error. Additional DNA sequences in this sample encode the identical CDR3. The chain links TRBV5-4 to TRBJ1-2, with TRBD1 matching over 7 bases. In germline, CDR1 is SGHNT, CDR2 YYREEE (reference sequence). The V and J ends lost 4 bases and 4 bases, in that order; junction bases with no gene match: 4. The CDR3 covers 13 residues. Here the CDR3 DNA reads TGTGCCAGCAGCCCGGACAGGAGCTATGGCTACACCTTC. Translated, it gives CASSPDRSYGYTF.

J is TRBJ2-1 and V is TRBV4-3; perhaps TRBD1 as D (6 bases). V lost 4 bases, J lost 4 bases, and 11 bases lay in between. This CDR3 is built from 14 residues. Germline V gene sequence: CDR1 LGHNA, CDR2 YSLEER. Here the CDR3 reads CASSLEQGYNEQFF. The CDR3 bases are TGCGCCAGCAGCCTCGAACAGGGTTACAATGAGCAGTTCTTC.

There are a few counts of this clone. The chain carries TRBV10-2 and TRBJ2-1; D uncertain. Germline V gene data show CDR1 as WSHSY and CDR2 as SAAADI. The CDR3 covers 11 residues. V lost 4 bases to trimming and J lost 10 bases, with 8 bases between them. DNA for the CDR3: TGCGCCAGCAGTGCTAGTGTCGAGCAGTTCTTC. This gives the protein CASSASVEQFF.

In this sample, this clone turned up a few times. The J gene is TRBJ2-5, the V gene TRBV13; D is undetermined. Germline V gene sequence: CDR1 PRHDT, CDR2 FYEKMQ (reference sequence). The CDR3 contains 16 residues. Trimming left V 0 bases short and J 0 bases short, with 11 bases between. The CDR3: CASSLGRRMNQETQYF. DNA for the CDR3: TGTGCCAGCAGCTTAGGCCGGAGAATGAACCAAGAGACCCAGTACTTC.

The V call is TRBV5-4, the J call TRBJ2-7; 15 bases match TRBD2. After removal of 0 bases from V and 7 bases from J, the junction contained 2 bases not matched to a gene. The CDR3 has 15 residues. Germline V gene lookup returns CDR1 SGHNT and CDR2 YYREEE (reference sequence). The CDR3 loop reads CASSLDGLAGGEQYF. The CDR3 DNA is TGTGCCAGCAGCTTGGACGGACTAGCGGGAGGGGAGCAGTACTTC.

Of note for this clone: The sample contains more than one DNA sequence encoding this CDR3. J is TRBJ2-5 and V is TRBV28, with TRBD1 matching 7 bases. CDR1 and CDR2 from the germline V gene are MDHEN and SYDVKM. Germline trimming cut 6 bases from V and 3 bases from J; bases unmatched to any gene: 4. The CDR3 is 13 residues long. CDR3 amino acids: CASSLTGKETQYF. The CDR3 DNA follows: TGTGCCAGCAGCTTGACAGGGAAAGAGACCCAGTACTTC.

The table lists this clone with a few counts. The chain recombines TRBV6-5 with TRBJ1-1; unclear D gene. CDR1 is MNHEY and CDR2 is SVGAGI in the germline V gene. The V end was cut by 2 bases, the J end by 0 bases, with 13 bases between. This CDR3 spans 16 amino acids. As DNA, the CDR3 is TGTGCCAGCAGTTACCGGCCAGTTTCCATGAACACTGAAGCTTTCTTT. Translated, it gives CASSYRPVSMNTEAFF.

This clone has just a few counts. The gene calls are TRBV19 and TRBJ2-7; weak D call: TRBD2 (5 bases). Germline assignment: CDR1 LNHDA and CDR2 SQIVND (reference sequence). The CDR3 consists of 16 residues. The V end lost 5 bases, the J end lost 2 bases, and 19 bases lay between the germline ends. The DNA for the CDR3 is TGTGCCAGTAGTTTACCTGGACTGCTCGATCCCTACGAGCAGTACTTC. Protein sequence: CASSLPGLLDPYEQYF.

As DNA, the CDR3 is TGCGCCAGCAGCAACCGGGACAGGGGAGAGCAGTTCTTC. Residues: CASSNRDRGEQFF. The rearrangement joins TRBV4-3 to TRBJ2-1; 10 bases map to TRBD1. The CDR3 totals 13 residues. V shed 5 bases and J 10 bases; nucleotides not matched to a gene: 5. Germline V gene lookup returns CDR1 LGHNA and CDR2 YSLEER.

In this sample, this clone turned up a few times. V and J are TRBV2 and TRBJ2-4, with 9 bases identical to TRBD1. CDR1 and CDR2 (germline): SNHLY, FYNNEI. The V segment lost 9 bases and the J segment 8 bases; nucleotides outside the gene matches: 5. The CDR3 has 12 amino acids. The CDR3 nucleotides read TGTGCCAGTCGGACAGGGGTGGACATTCAGTACTTC. Encoded protein: CASRTGVDIQYF.

This clone came up once. The sample contains more than one DNA sequence encoding this CDR3. The CDR3 here is CASSLGQGAGANVLTF. CDR3 sequence (DNA): TGCGCCAGCAGCTTGGGACAGGGTGCTGGGGCCAACGTCCTGACTTTC. The gene calls are TRBV5-1 and TRBJ2-6, with 7 bases matching TRBD1. Germline values: CDR1 SGHRS, CDR2 YFSETQ. The CDR3 loop spans 16 amino acids. Germline trimming cut 0 bases from V and 2 bases from J; bases unmatched to any gene: 2.

The chain employs TRBV5-4 and TRBJ2-5, with no clear D. The CDR3 extends over 13 amino acids. Trimming took 0 bases from V and 1 from J, leaving 4 bases between them. Germline-derived CDR1 and CDR2 are SGHNT and YYREEE (reference sequence). The CDR3 coding sequence is TGTGCCAGCAGCTTGGATACCCAAGAGACCCAGTACTTC. Protein product: CASSLDTQETQYF.

This clone was counted between two and nine times. The chain employs TRBV10-1 and TRBJ2-7; the match to TRBD1 covers 8 bases. V lost 9 bases and J lost 6; bases outside the gene matches: 19. The germline gives CDR1 WNHNN, CDR2 SYGVQD (reference sequence). This CDR3 has 16 amino acids. CDR3 region: CARTDNRDRLYCEQYF. In DNA form, the CDR3 reads TGCGCCAGGACCGACAACCGGGACAGGCTTTATTGCGAGCAGTACTTC.

The chain uses TRBV4-2 and TRBJ2-5, with a weak D call TRBD1 (5 bases). The J call could be wrong; TRBJ2-7 is a better fit for the DNA end. Germline V gene data show CDR1 as LGHNA and CDR2 as YNFKEQ. The CDR3 covers 14 residues. The CDR3 region has the DNA TGTGCCAGCAGCCAGGCCAACACAGGCTACGAGCAGTACTTC. It specifies CASSQANTGYEQYF.

The chain carries TRBV4-3 and TRBJ2-4; possible D gene TRBD2, 7 bases. The CDR3 is made up of 17 amino acids. Germline loops: CDR1 LGHNA, CDR2 YSLEER. Trimming took 3 bases from V and 3 from J, leaving 18 bases between them. The CDR3 DNA follows: TGCGCCAGCAGCCAGGGGGGGCTAGTGTTGGGCAAAAACATTCAGTACTTC. Its translation: CASSQGGLVLGKNIQYF.

The chain joins TRBV6-5 to TRBJ2-3; perhaps TRBD1 as D (5 bases). The germline V and J ends were trimmed by 4 bases and 4 bases, with 6 bases remaining between them. The CDR3 runs to 12 residues. Per germline, CDR1 MNHEY and CDR2 SVGAGI. The CDR3 reads CASSSRADTQYF. DNA for the CDR3: TGTGCCAGCAGTTCCAGGGCAGATACGCAGTATTTT.

About this clone itself: Other DNA sequences from this sample encode an identical CDR3 as well. The genes are TRBV7-2 and TRBJ2-5, with 7 bases lining up with TRBD1. V gave up 3 bases and J gave up 5 bases; unmatched junction bases: 3. The CDR3 has 13 residues. CDR1 SGHTA and CDR2 FQGNSA come from the germline V gene. The CDR3, as DNA: TGTGCCAGCAGCTTCAACAGGGGTGAGACCCAGTACTTC. It translates to CASSFNRGETQYF.

This clone was detected only once. The genes are TRBV6-5 and TRBJ2-7; D is undetermined. Germline lookup yields CDR1 MNHEY and CDR2 SVGAGI. The V end was cut by 5 bases, the J end by 5 bases, with 7 bases between. The length of the CDR3 is 11 residues. The CDR3 nucleotides read TGTGCCAGCAGTCGATTCCACGAGCAGTACTTC. This translates into CASSRFHEQYF.

DNA for the CDR3: TGCACCAGCAGCCAAGATTATTTAGCCTTCCAAGAGACCCAGTACTTC. Translated, it gives CTSSQDYLAFQETQYF. V gene TRBV1 combines with J gene TRBJ2-5; TRBD2 is taken as the D call from the table, unchecked against the DNA. TRBV1 is annotated as a pseudogene. The CDR3 runs to 16 residues.

The chain has TRBV19 and TRBJ2-7; unclear D gene. Germline V gives CDR1 LNHDA, CDR2 SQIVND (reference sequence). The CDR3 extends over 11 amino acids. The CDR3 bases are TGTCCGGCGGCCAACTCCTACGAGCAGTACTTC. Translation gives CPAANSYEQYF.

The chain has TRBV10-3 and TRBJ1-1; weak D call: TRBD1 (6 bases). V lost 4 bases and J lost 3, with 9 bases in between. The CDR3 is 13 residues long. Germline CDR1 and CDR2: ENHRY and SYGVKD. The CDR3 DNA reads TGTGCCATCAGTGCCACAGGGTACACTGAAGCTTTCTTT. It codes for CAISATGYTEAFF.

This clone came up many times. The CDR3 DNA is TGTGCCAGCAGAGACTGGATGGGGGAGTACGAGCAGTACTTC. This gives the protein CASRDWMGEYEQYF. V gene TRBV27 combines with J gene TRBJ2-7, with D perhaps being TRBD1 or TRBD2 (5 bases each). The CDR3 is 14 residues long. Germline V lookup: CDR1 MNHEY, CDR2 SMNVEV (reference sequence). With 6 bases removed from V and 4 bases from J, the gap between germline ends came to 16 bases.

This clone was recorded many times. The V and J genes are TRBV5-1 and TRBJ1-6; 7 bases align to TRBD1. Germline lookup yields CDR1 SGHRS and CDR2 YFSETQ. With 4 bases clipped from V and 10 bases from J, the junction kept 8 bases outside the gene matches. The CDR3 runs to 14 residues. The CDR3 loop is CASSPQTGNSPLHF. CDR3 DNA sequence: TGCGCCAGCAGCCCACAGACAGGGAACTCACCCCTCCACTTT.

The chain employs TRBV15 and TRBJ2-3; 7 nucleotides line up with TRBD2. Germline V gene lookup returns CDR1 LNHNV and CDR2 YYDKDF (reference sequence). J was trimmed by 5 bases and V by 7 bases; bases with no gene match: 6. This CDR3 is 13 amino acids long. The CDR3 DNA reads TGTGCCACCACAGCGGGAATAGGAGATACGCAGTATTTT. This gives the protein CATTAGIGDTQYF.

The CDR3 region is CATSQDGYEQYF. The CDR3 DNA sequence: TGTGCCACCTCGCAAGACGGCTACGAGCAGTACTTC. The genes are TRBV7-9 and TRBJ2-7; D remains unclear. Deletions cut 10 bases from V and 3 bases from J, with 13 bases between. The CDR3 runs to 12 residues. Germline lookup yields CDR1 SEHNR and CDR2 FQNEAQ (reference sequence).

This clone was seen a few times. This chain links TRBV6-5 with TRBJ1-2; perhaps TRBD1 as D (6 bases). This CDR3 spans 13 amino acids. Trimming stripped 6 bases from V and 4 bases from J, with 12 bases between. CDR1 and CDR2 (germline): MNHEY, SVGAGI. The DNA of the CDR3 is TGTGCCAGCAGACAGACAGGCCCCTATGGCTACACCTTC. It yields the protein CASRQTGPYGYTF.

The J gene is TRBJ2-5, the V gene TRBV4-3, with 7 bases that match TRBD1. The V gene's germline CDR1 is LGHNA and CDR2 YSLEER. With V trimmed by 3 bases and J by 1 base, 11 bases remained unmatched. This CDR3 has 17 residues. The CDR3 nucleotides are TGCGCCAGCAGCCATTCCGGGAACGAGGGGGCCCAAGAGACCCAGTACTTC. This codes for CASSHSGNEGAQETQYF.

This clone has just a few counts. The chain joins TRBV20-1 to TRBJ1-5, with D hard to call. The CDR3 runs 11 residues. V was trimmed by 0 bases and J by 14 bases, leaving 11 bases between them. From germline, CDR1 is DFQATT and CDR2 SNEGSKA (reference sequence). CDR3 coding DNA: TGCAGTGCTAGAGATAACACTCGTGAGCATTTT. Its translation is CSARDNTREHF.